A single sample is the source of the 27 T cell receptor beta chains below, sequenced in a study of OX40 agonist ivuxolimab in advanced cancers. Sequencing used immunoSEQ multiplex PCR; TCRdb keeps in-frame clones, though not all of them. Of roughly 93,000 clones listed, approximately 84% were seen once; the top ten hold 5.8%. The sample here was CD4+ or CD8+ T cells sorted from blood, taken in a trial of the OX40 agonist ivuxolimab. The receptors come from an adult with an advanced solid tumor such as melanoma, head and neck, liver or kidney cancer.

The rearrangement uses TRBV5-1 and TRBJ2-3; D gene uncertain. The CDR3 has 12 amino acids. Between the trimmed V and J ends, which lost 0 bases and 8 bases, there was a span of 7 bases. CDR1 and CDR2 from the germline V gene are SGHRS and YFSETQ. CDR3: CASSLDESTQYF. Written as DNA, the CDR3 is TGCGCCAGCAGCTTGGACGAATCTACGCAGTATTTT.

There are many counts of this clone. This chain links TRBV5-1 with TRBJ1-2, with D uncertain. Trimming pared 2 bases from V and 4 bases from J, leaving 0 bases between. The CDR3 is 10 residues long. CDR1 and CDR2 from the germline V gene are SGHRS and YFSETQ. This CDR3 is CASSFYGYTF. Written as DNA, the CDR3 is TGCGCCAGCAGCTTCTATGGCTACACCTTC. Filled out from reference TRBV5-1 and TRBJ1-2, the complete variable domain reads KAGVTQTPRYLIKTRGQQVTLSCSPISGHRSVSWYQQTPGQGLQFLFEYFSETQRNKGNFPGRFSGRQFSNSRSEMNVSTLELGDSALYLCASSFYGYTFGSGTRLTVV.

The chain recombines TRBV6-1 with TRBJ2-4; no clear D gene. The V and J ends lost 3 bases and 14 bases respectively, with 8 bases between them. This CDR3 region has 10 residues. CDR1 is MNHNS, CDR2 SASEGT, per germline. The CDR3 coding sequence is TGTGCCAGCAGTGAGGGCCTGGAGTACTTC. It yields the protein CASSEGLEYF.

This clone was counted a few times. The rearrangement joins TRBV7-9 to TRBJ1-2; D call uncertain. There are 15 residues in the CDR3. CDR1 and CDR2 from the germline V gene are SEHNR and FQNEAQ (reference sequence). V was cut by 3 bases and J by 4 bases, with 15 bases left in between. Written as DNA, the CDR3 is TGTGCCAGCAGCTTTGGACCCCTCGGGCCCTATGGCTACACCTTC. Its translation is CASSFGPLGPYGYTF.

The chain links TRBV11-2 to TRBJ1-2; possibly TRBD1 for D (5 bases). The V end lost 5 bases, the J end lost 1 base, and 11 bases lay between the germline ends. The CDR3 runs 14 residues. The germline CDR1 and CDR2 sequences are SGHAT and FQNNGV. This chain's CDR3 is CASSPTEFNYGYTF. In DNA, the CDR3 is TGTGCCAGCAGCCCGACAGAGTTTAACTATGGCTACACCTTC.

The V gene is TRBV19, the J gene TRBJ2-1, with 10 bases lining up with TRBD1. The CDR3 loop spans 18 amino acids. The J segment lost 1 base and the V segment lost 5 bases, leaving 11 bases of the junction unmatched. Germline V CDR1 and CDR2: LNHDA, SQIVND (reference sequence). The CDR3 DNA is TGTGCCAGTAGTGATACCGGGACAGGGGTCTTGTCCTACAATGAGCAGTTCTTC. Its translation: CASSDTGTGVLSYNEQFF.

This chain connects TRBV7-2 to TRBJ2-5; D could derive from TRBD1 or TRBD2 (5 bases each). V was trimmed by 4 bases and J by 5 bases, leaving 14 bases between them. The CDR3 sequence is 14 residues long. CDR1 is SGHTA, CDR2 FQGNSA, per germline. In DNA, the CDR3 is TGTGCCAGCAGCTCGGGACCGCGAGGGGAGACCCAGTACTTC. Translated, it gives CASSSGPRGETQYF.

The chain joins TRBV5-1 to TRBJ2-6; a possible D gene is TRBD1 (6 bases). V gave up 3 bases and J gave up 2 bases, with 12 bases separating them. CDR1 is SGHRS, CDR2 YFSETQ, per germline. This CDR3 is built from 16 residues. CDR3 sequence (DNA): TGCGCCAGCAGCTCGCAAACAGGGCCTGGGGCCAACGTCCTGACTTTC. Protein product: CASSSQTGPGANVLTF.

The chain is built from TRBV6-1 and TRBJ2-3; possibly TRBD2 for D (6 bases). The CDR3 sequence is 14 residues long. Trimming cost V 7 bases and J 1 base, with 12 bases left between them. Germline V gene lookup returns CDR1 MNHNS and CDR2 SASEGT. This CDR3 reads CASTTLAGTDTQYF. DNA for the CDR3: TGTGCCAGCACGACGTTAGCGGGCACAGATACGCAGTATTTT.

V usage is TRBV7-2 and J usage is TRBJ2-7; a weak D match, TRBD1 (6 bases). Trimming cost V 5 bases and J 3 bases, with 14 bases left between them. The CDR3 has 14 residues. Germline CDR1 and CDR2: SGHTA and FQGNSA. CDR3 protein: CASSGGLAFYEQYF. As DNA, the CDR3 is TGTGCCAGCAGCGGGGGCCTCGCCTTCTACGAGCAGTACTTC.

The chain carries TRBV29-1 and TRBJ2-1; 10 nucleotides align to TRBD1. Germline-derived CDR1 and CDR2 are SQVTM and ANQGSEA. This CDR3 has 14 amino acids. The J segment lost 9 bases and the V segment lost 3 bases, leaving 8 bases of the junction unmatched. The CDR3 loop reads CSVDGTGASGEQFF. In DNA, the CDR3 is TGCAGCGTTGACGGGACAGGGGCTTCCGGTGAGCAGTTCTTC.

The gene calls are TRBV5-1 and TRBJ1-6; D is unclear. V lost 2 bases to trimming and J lost 8 bases, with 11 bases between them. Germline CDR1 SGHRS, CDR2 YFSETQ. This CDR3 is built from 14 residues. The CDR3 sequence: CASSFGEGDSPLHF. The CDR3 DNA is TGCGCCAGCAGCTTCGGGGAAGGAGATTCACCCCTCCACTTT.

J is TRBJ2-2 and V is TRBV5-1, with D perhaps matching TRBD1 (7 bases). V lost 6 bases and J lost 4, with 13 bases in between. The CDR3 extends over 14 amino acids. CDR1 and CDR2 (germline): SGHRS, YFSETQ. The CDR3 loop is CASTPGGLTGELFF. The CDR3 DNA follows: TGCGCCAGCACCCCAGGGGGGCTCACCGGGGAGCTGTTTTTT. The entire variable domain, with the rest obtained from reference TRBV5-1 and TRBJ2-2, is as follows: KAGVTQTPRYLIKTRGQQVTLSCSPISGHRSVSWYQQTPGQGLQFLFEYFSETQRNKGNFPGRFSGRQFSNSRSEMNVSTLELGDSALYLCASTPGGLTGELFFGEGSRLTVL.

This rearrangement joins TRBV2 to TRBJ1-1, with TRBD1 matching 7 bases. Losses at the gene ends were 5 bases for V and 1 base for J; bases not matched to a gene: 1. Germline CDR1 is SNHLY and CDR2 is FYNNEI. CDR3 length equals 13 residues. The CDR3 region has the DNA TGTGCCAGCAGTCAGGGGGGGAACACTGAAGCTTTCTTT. This encodes CASSQGGNTEAFF.

The rearrangement links TRBV11-3 to TRBJ2-3, with TRBD2 identical over 7 bases. The V and J ends lost 6 bases and 5 bases, in that order; junction bases with no gene match: 2. Looked up from germline, CDR1 is SGHNT and CDR2 is YENEEA. CDR3 length: 12 residues. CDR3 protein: CASSERGDTQYF. The CDR3 coding sequence is TGTGCCAGCAGTGAGCGGGGAGATACGCAGTATTTT.

This chain connects TRBV6-5 to TRBJ2-7; D is perhaps TRBD1 or TRBD2 (5 bases each). Trimming pared 2 bases from V and 3 bases from J, leaving 14 bases between. This CDR3 region has 15 residues. CDR1 and CDR2 (germline): MNHEY, SVGAGI. The CDR3 loop reads CASSYGLGTYYEQYF. As DNA, the CDR3 is TGTGCCAGCAGTTACGGTTTAGGGACGTACTACGAGCAGTACTTC.

The CDR3 loop is CASSPGLNTGELFF. As DNA, the CDR3 is TGTGCCAGCAGCCCCGGGTTGAACACCGGGGAGCTGTTTTTT. The chain carries TRBV9 and TRBJ2-2; D ambiguous. Trimming took 4 bases from V and 1 from J, leaving 8 bases between them. CDR1 and CDR2 (germline): SGDLS, YYNGEE. This CDR3 spans 14 amino acids. The full variable domain, completed using reference TRBV9 and TRBJ2-2, is DSGVTQTPKHLITATGQRVTLRCSPRSGDLSVYWYQQSLDQGLQFLIQYYNGEERAKGNILERFSAQQFPDLHSELNLSSLELGDSALYFCASSPGLNTGELFFGEGSRLTVL.

This CDR3 is CASSLVSQGNSYEQYF. The CDR3 bases are TGTGCCAGCAGCTTAGTTAGCCAGGGAAACTCCTACGAGCAGTACTTC. The rearrangement links TRBV7-2 to TRBJ2-7; possibly TRBD1 for D (5 bases). The germline V gene has CDR1 SGHTA and CDR2 FQGNSA. V was pared by 1 base and J by 0 bases, with 13 bases between. The length of the CDR3 is 16 residues.

The rearrangement links TRBV18 to TRBJ2-1; 11 positions match TRBD2. The CDR3 spans 18 residues. CDR1 and CDR2 from the germline V gene are KGHSH and LQKENI. V lost 3 bases and J lost 7; bases outside the gene matches: 14. The DNA for the CDR3 is TGTGCCAGCTCACCCGGGACAGTACTAGCGGGAGCTACGAATGAGCAGTTCTTC. Encoded protein: CASSPGTVLAGATNEQFF.

The chain combines TRBV19 with TRBJ1-1; possibly TRBD1 for D (6 bases). This CDR3 is built from 13 residues. Germline loops: CDR1 LNHDA, CDR2 SQIVND (reference sequence). V lost 3 bases, J lost 5 bases, and 10 bases lay in between. CDR3 sequence reads: CASSIQGLTEAFF. CDR3 bases: TGTGCCAGTAGTATCCAGGGGTTGACTGAAGCTTTCTTT.

The chain combines TRBV5-6 with TRBJ1-2; the match to TRBD1 covers 7 bases. The V and J ends lost 5 bases and 3 bases, in that order; junction bases with no gene match: 4. Germline lookup yields CDR1 SGHDT and CDR2 YYEEEE. The CDR3 totals 13 residues. The CDR3 protein is CASRGDRDYGYTF. For the CDR3, the DNA is TGTGCCAGCAGGGGAGACAGGGACTATGGCTACACCTTC.

The gene calls are TRBV27 and TRBJ2-6; TRBD1 matches at 8 bases. Trimming took 6 bases from V and 2 from J; bases not matched to a gene: 3. The CDR3 has 15 amino acids. Germline V gene data show CDR1 as MNHEY and CDR2 as SMNVEV (reference sequence). CDR3 in amino acids: CASSMDRAGANVLTF. The CDR3 nucleotides read TGTGCCAGCAGCATGGACAGGGCTGGGGCCAACGTCCTGACTTTC.

This clone appeared a single time. This chain joins TRBV5-8 and TRBJ1-5; D call uncertain. The ends were cut back, 4 bases at V and 5 bases at J, with 7 bases in the middle. The length of the CDR3 is 12 residues. CDR1 is SGHTS, CDR2 YDEGEE, per germline. The CDR3 DNA reads as TGTGCCAGCAGCGTGTTCCATCAGCCCCAGCATTTT. Protein: CASSVFHQPQHF.

The chain employs TRBV6-5 and TRBJ2-7, with D uncertain. V was pared by 0 bases and J by 6 bases, with 12 bases between. The germline gives CDR1 MNHEY, CDR2 SVGAGI. This CDR3 has 14 amino acids. The CDR3 DNA reads TGTGCCAGCAGTTACTCCGCCGGGCACGGCGAGCAGTACTTC. Amino acid sequence: CASSYSAGHGEQYF.

This clone was counted a few times. The chain links TRBV11-2 to TRBJ1-5, with 10 bases lining up with TRBD1. V gave up 5 bases and J gave up 6 bases; unmatched junction bases: 4. Per the germline V gene, CDR1 is SGHAT and CDR2 is FQNNGV. The CDR3 runs to 14 residues. The CDR3 DNA reads TGTGCCAGCAGCACCGGGACAGGGGCTCAGCCCCAGCATTTT. It specifies CASSTGTGAQPQHF.

This clone was seen only a few times. V is TRBV5-1 and J is TRBJ1-1; 9 bases are shared with TRBD1. The germline CDR1 and CDR2 sequences are SGHRS and YFSETQ. CDR3 length: 14 residues. Losses at the gene ends were 2 bases for V and 4 bases for J; bases not matched to a gene: 3. The CDR3 here is CASSLTGGRTEAFF. As DNA, the CDR3 is TGCGCCAGCAGCTTAACAGGGGGCCGCACTGAAGCTTTCTTT.

The chain is built from TRBV4-3 and TRBJ1-1; 7 nucleotides align to TRBD1. The germline V gene encodes CDR1 LGHNA and CDR2 YSLEER. This CDR3 has 15 residues. With V trimmed by 2 bases and J by 7 bases, 10 bases remained unmatched. CDR3 loop: CASSQRTGAGSEAFF. The CDR3 DNA follows: TGCGCCAGCAGCCAACGAACAGGGGCCGGGAGTGAAGCTTTCTTT.